This T cell receptor beta chain was recovered during a study of blood T cell repertoires in COVID-19. At the level of the study: Spain, Italy and the United States supplied samples that represented acute and convalescent COVID-19. From T cells, B-cell-depleted T cells, or PBMCs came the material, which was cDNA or gDNA.

As handled by the study authors: Reference gene primer amplification gave nucleated cell count estimates. Profiled with immunoSEQ multiplex PCR; TCRdb holds only in-frame clones, not every one. That table gives V, J and clone size, and the DNA gave D and trimming. The sample includes under 300,000 clones, under 90% of them seen just once. V lost 4 bases to trimming and J lost 3 bases, with 13 bases between them. CDR3 length: 15 amino acids. Germline V lookup: CDR1 MNHEY, CDR2 SVGEGT. This clonotype originated in a man in his fifties with acute or convalescent COVID-19. This chain joins TRBV6-2 or TRBV6-3 and TRBJ2-4; D perhaps matches TRBD1 (5 bases). The specimen sequenced was peripheral blood. The CDR3 loop is CASSSLRQIKNIQYF. The DNA of the CDR3 is TGTGCCAGCAGTTCCCTCCGACAGATCAAAAACATTCAGTACTTC.